This T cell receptor beta chain was sequenced during a study of identical twins (dated by TCRdb to between 2015 and 2016). About the full investigation: TCR alpha and beta repertoires from monozygotic twins, unrelated adults of various ages and cord blood were deep-sequenced to test whether fetal clonotypes persist. To rule out contamination, the twin experiments were replicated at different times with different library preparation protocols. General conclusions and limits of the study: Compared with coincidental sharing between unrelated individuals, out-of-frame TCR alpha sequences shared between twins had an excess of sequences with low generation probability. Zero-insertion analyses could be partly confounded by invariant T cells such as MAIT and iNKT, though diverse VJ usage argued against such confounding for most clonotypes. Conclusions relied on cross-sectional statistical analysis, since the same donors could not be followed over many years. Recombination models systematically underestimated out-of-frame TCR alpha sharing in monozygotic twins but agreed with sharing between unrelated individuals. A weaker excess of twin sharing was found in beta out-of-frame sequences because the signal-to-noise ratio was lowered by fewer shared sequences. Abundant cord blood beta clonotypes had fewer insertions, young adult naive repertoires showed a similar but weaker trend, and memory repertoires showed no such trend.

This clonotype was recorded a few times. The target of this receptor is not known. No base qualities exist here, and no much larger clone lies one base off it. Inclusive of the bounding cysteine and phenylalanine, the CDR3 is 15 residues long. Kept here is only the CDR3 DNA, which spans 45 bases and is read in frame from base 1. From a lookup of the germline V gene (reference sequence), CDR1 and CDR2 are SGHAT and FQDESV. V is shortened by 0 bases, J by 9 bases, and the region joining them spans 16 bases. Every donor was a healthy Caucasian. Receptors were amplified or captured by 5' RACE. Sequencing relied on an Illumina HiSeq 2000. A universal primer binding site was added through template switching, and the final cDNA carried a unique molecular identifier so that TCR cDNA molecules could be counted accurately. Specific primers in the conserved constant-segment region were used to synthesize first-strand cDNA for TCR alpha and beta chains. To control for contamination, each cDNA library was double barcoded with a SMART-Mk sample barcode plus Illumina barcodes. Two successive PCR steps introduced TruSeq adapter sequences along with Illumina sample barcodes. The Illumina HiSeq platform was used with custom primers to sequence TCR alpha and beta cDNA libraries. From the authors' description of their analysis: Raw reads were processed with MiGEC to extract unique molecular identifiers, and MiXCR was used to determine CDR3 positions. Recombination models were inferred per individual with the repgenHMM and IGoR tools using an EM algorithm. The tcR package in R was used for shared clonotype analysis, with sharing normalized by the product of cloneset sizes. To study raw recombination without the effects of thymic and clonal selection, out-of-frame nonproductive sequences were analyzed. TCRdb ran its own pipeline on the public reads, namely fastp trimming at Q25 and MiXCR clone calling, and kept in-frame beta chains. Rows merge per CDR3 protein into single entries with the most common DNA and genes. TCRdb's processing, not the authors', yielded these V and J calls. This sample holds some 1,700,000 distinct CDR3 sequences; around 29% were observed only once. The top ten clonotypes cover 0.27% of the sample.

The V and J genes are TRBV11-1 and TRBJ2-3; the D gene is perhaps TRBD2, on 7 matching bases. The source of this sequence is a newborn girl in good health. Material: cord blood. Here is the DNA: TGTGCCAGCAGCTTAGCGGGGGGGCCCTACGGCACGCAGTATTTT. Its protein reads: CASSLAGGPYGTQYF. The full variable domain, completed from the reference TRBV11-1 and TRBJ2-3 proteins outside the CDR3, reads EAEVAQSPRYKITEKSQAVAFWCDPISGHATLYWYRQILGQGPELLVQFQDESVVDDSQLPKDRFSAERLKGVDSTLKIQPAELGDSAMYLCASSLAGGPYGTQYFGPGTRLTVL.